A single count supports the clone carrying this TCR beta chain. Its specificity is unknown. The entry originates in a study of radiation and T cells in renal cell carcinoma. The study, taken as a whole, reports: From baseline, blood top tumor clonotypes peaked at 2 weeks post-radiation.

The treatment: 15 Gy SBRT to primary tumor, nephrectomy 4 weeks later. This renal cell carcinoma was of the clear cell type. Generated by immunoSEQ multiplex PCR, the TCRdb table keeps only in-frame clones and is missing some. The profile covers 15,000 to 20,000 clones, with around three fifths appearing a single time and 25% to 30% taken by the ten largest. The V and J ends lost 2 bases and 8 bases respectively, with 12 bases between them. CDR1 is LNHDA, CDR2 SQIVND, per germline (reference sequence). The CDR3 spans 13 residues. The rearrangement joins TRBV19 to TRBJ1-1; possible D gene TRBD1, 5 bases. This clonotype was sampled from a woman in her 70s with renal cell carcinoma. This sample comprised tumor tissue, obtained from a patient whose treatment included radiotherapy and nephrectomy. For the CDR3, the DNA is TGTGCCAGTAGTATAAAAGTCAGGGAGGAAGCTTTCTTT. Translating it yields CASSIKVREEAFF. The full variable domain, its missing parts supplied by reference TRBV19 and TRBJ1-1, is DGGITQSPKYLFRKEGQNVTLSCEQNLNHDAMYWYRQDPGQGLRLIYYSQIVNDFQKGDIAEGYSVSREKKESFPLTVTSAQKNPTAFYLCASSIKVREEAFFGQGTRLTVV.